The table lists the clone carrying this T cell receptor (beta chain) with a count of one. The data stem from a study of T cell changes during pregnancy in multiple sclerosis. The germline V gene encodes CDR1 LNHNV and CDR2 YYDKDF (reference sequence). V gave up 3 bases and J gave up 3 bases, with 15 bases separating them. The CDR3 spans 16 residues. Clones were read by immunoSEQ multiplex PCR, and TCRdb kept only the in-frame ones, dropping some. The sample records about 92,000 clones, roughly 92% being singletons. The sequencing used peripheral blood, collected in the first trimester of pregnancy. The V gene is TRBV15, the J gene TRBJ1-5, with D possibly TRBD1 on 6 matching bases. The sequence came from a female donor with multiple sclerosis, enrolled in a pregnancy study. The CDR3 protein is CATSRRGGHLNQPQHF. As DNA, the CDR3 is TGTGCCACCAGCAGGAGGGGGGGACACCTCAATCAGCCCCAGCATTTT.